These 15 T cell receptor beta chains came from one sample sequenced in a study of cytotoxic CD8 clonotypes in ibrutinib-treated CLL. Sequencing used immunoSEQ multiplex PCR; TCRdb keeps in-frame clones, though not all of them. This sample has around 160,000 clones; over 75% occur once, and the top ten carry more than 2.5%. The sample was PBMCs, taken at disease progression, from a patient treated with ibrutinib. The source of these receptors is a human donor with chronic lymphocytic leukemia.

This chain joins TRBV4-1 and TRBJ2-1, with a possible D match to TRBD2 (6 bases). Germline-derived CDR1 and CDR2 are MGHRA and YSYEKL. Trimming took off 8 bases at V and 0 bases at J, with 11 bases between the two ends. The CDR3 has 14 amino acids. Here the CDR3 reads CASSAGSSYNEQFF. In DNA, the CDR3 is TGCGCCAGCTCCGCCGGGAGCTCCTACAATGAGCAGTTCTTC.

V usage is TRBV6-1 and J usage is TRBJ2-7; possibly TRBD1 or TRBD2 for D (6 bases each). Trimming removed 6 bases from V and 6 bases from J, with 21 bases in between. Germline V gene lookup returns CDR1 MNHNS and CDR2 SASEGT. The CDR3 spans 15 residues. CDR3 nucleotide sequence: TGTGCCAGCAGGGCCCGTGGGGGGCACTATAGCGAGCAGTACTTC. Translation gives CASRARGGHYSEQYF.

The chain combines TRBV7-2 with TRBJ1-2; D might be TRBD1 (6 bases). Germline V gene lookup returns CDR1 SGHTA and CDR2 FQGNSA. V lost 1 base, J lost 6 bases, and 12 bases lay in between. The CDR3 covers 14 residues. The DNA for the CDR3 is TGTGCCAGCAGCTTAGTGGACAGCCCTAATGGCTACACCTTC. Its protein product is CASSLVDSPNGYTF.

The V and J genes are TRBV19 and TRBJ2-4, with 9 nucleotides matching TRBD2. Trimming cost V 8 bases and J 0 bases; bases outside gene matches: 5. The germline V gene encodes CDR1 LNHDA and CDR2 SQIVND (reference sequence). This CDR3 has 15 residues. Here the CDR3 reads CASVSSGEAKNIQYF. CDR3 sequence (DNA): TGTGCCAGTGTTTCTAGCGGGGAAGCCAAAAACATTCAGTACTTC.

This chain connects TRBV2 to TRBJ2-5; D is perhaps TRBD2 (6 bases). The CDR3 has 14 residues. The germline V gene encodes CDR1 SNHLY and CDR2 FYNNEI. Trimming took 7 bases from V and 5 from J, leaving 17 bases between them. This CDR3 reads CASTEPGGWETQYF. The CDR3 DNA follows: TGTGCCAGCACCGAACCCGGGGGATGGGAGACCCAGTACTTC.

The rearrangement links TRBV7-3 to TRBJ2-3, with D perhaps assigned TRBD1 or TRBD2 (5 bases each). Germline-derived CDR1 and CDR2 are SGHTA and FQGTGA. The germline V and J ends were trimmed by 2 bases and 4 bases, with 10 bases remaining between them. The CDR3 loop spans 14 amino acids. CDR3 coding DNA: TGTGCCAGCAGCTTAGGGGGTAGCGCAGATACGCAGTATTTT. Protein product: CASSLGGSADTQYF.

The genes are TRBV6-1 and TRBJ2-7, with D possibly being TRBD2 (6 bases). CDR1 is MNHNS, CDR2 SASEGT, per germline. This CDR3 has 15 residues. V lost 5 bases, J lost 0 bases, and 14 bases lay in between. The CDR3 DNA reads TGTGCCAGCAGTCCGTTGGACGGGAGCTCCTACGAGCAGTACTTC. Amino acid sequence: CASSPLDGSSYEQYF.

The chain is built from TRBV19 and TRBJ1-5; TRBD1 matches 12 bases. Germline V CDR1 and CDR2: LNHDA, SQIVND (reference sequence). V lost 6 bases to trimming and J lost 5 bases; unmatched junction nucleotides: 5. This CDR3 has 15 residues. The chain's CDR3 is CASRRDRGPDQPQHF. The CDR3 DNA reads as TGTGCCAGTAGAAGGGACAGGGGGCCTGATCAGCCCCAGCATTTT.

This chain connects TRBV9 to TRBJ2-4, with 9 bases identical to TRBD1. There are 17 residues in the CDR3. Germline CDR1 SGDLS, CDR2 YYNGEE. J lost 5 bases, V lost 3 bases, and 12 bases had no gene match. This chain's CDR3 is CASSGRWDRANQNIQYF. CDR3 nucleotides: TGTGCCAGCAGCGGGCGGTGGGACAGGGCTAACCAAAACATTCAGTACTTC.

In DNA, the CDR3 is TGTGCCAGCAGCTTCTCTAGTGTCGGGGGTGTGGTAGAGACCCAGTACTTC. Amino acid sequence: CASSFSSVGGVVETQYF. This chain connects TRBV7-2 to TRBJ2-5, with D perhaps TRBD2 (6 bases). Per germline, CDR1 SGHTA and CDR2 FQGNSA. CDR3 length: 17 amino acids. The ends were cut back, 3 bases at V and 4 bases at J, with 21 bases in the middle.

This chain joins TRBV7-9 and TRBJ1-2; no definite D call. Between the trimmed V and J ends, which lost 2 bases and 6 bases, there was a span of 13 bases. Per the germline V gene, CDR1 is SEHNR and CDR2 is FQNEAQ (reference sequence). The CDR3 length is 14 residues. CDR3 protein: CASSLPPLINGYTF. Here the CDR3 DNA reads TGTGCCAGCAGCTTACCCCCCCTGATTAATGGCTACACCTTC.

The genes are TRBV4-3 and TRBJ2-5, with 7 nucleotides matching TRBD1. This CDR3 contains 15 residues. The germline CDR1 and CDR2 sequences are LGHNA and YSLEER. Germline trimming cut 1 base from V and 1 base from J; bases unmatched to any gene: 3. The CDR3 loop is CASSQGDRAQETQYF. Written as DNA, the CDR3 is TGCGCCAGCAGCCAAGGTGACAGGGCCCAAGAGACCCAGTACTTC.

The chain recombines TRBV19 with TRBJ2-3, with D possibly TRBD2 on 5 matching bases. Germline-derived CDR1 and CDR2 are LNHDA and SQIVND (reference sequence). The CDR3 length is 17 residues. V was pared by 1 base and J by 0 bases, with 14 bases between. CDR3: CASSIAPPGSSTDTQYF. The CDR3, as DNA: TGTGCCAGTAGTATAGCCCCCCCGGGGTCTAGCACAGATACGCAGTATTTT.

The chain has TRBV6-5 and TRBJ1-1, with D uncertain. The CDR3 consists of 14 residues. Germline values: CDR1 MNHEY, CDR2 SVGAGI. V was shortened by 0 bases and J by 0 bases, with 5 bases between the two germline ends. CDR3 nucleotide sequence: TGTGCCAGCAGTTACTCTCCCATGAACACTGAAGCTTTCTTT. Translated: CASSYSPMNTEAFF.

This chain connects TRBV20-1 to TRBJ1-1; D gene uncertain. V was pared by 1 base and J by 11 bases, with 11 bases between. The CDR3 is 11 amino acids. Looked up from germline, CDR1 is DFQATT and CDR2 is SNEGSKA (reference sequence). This CDR3 is CSARGGGGAFF. The CDR3 DNA sequence: TGCAGTGCTAGAGGAGGAGGTGGGGCTTTCTTT.